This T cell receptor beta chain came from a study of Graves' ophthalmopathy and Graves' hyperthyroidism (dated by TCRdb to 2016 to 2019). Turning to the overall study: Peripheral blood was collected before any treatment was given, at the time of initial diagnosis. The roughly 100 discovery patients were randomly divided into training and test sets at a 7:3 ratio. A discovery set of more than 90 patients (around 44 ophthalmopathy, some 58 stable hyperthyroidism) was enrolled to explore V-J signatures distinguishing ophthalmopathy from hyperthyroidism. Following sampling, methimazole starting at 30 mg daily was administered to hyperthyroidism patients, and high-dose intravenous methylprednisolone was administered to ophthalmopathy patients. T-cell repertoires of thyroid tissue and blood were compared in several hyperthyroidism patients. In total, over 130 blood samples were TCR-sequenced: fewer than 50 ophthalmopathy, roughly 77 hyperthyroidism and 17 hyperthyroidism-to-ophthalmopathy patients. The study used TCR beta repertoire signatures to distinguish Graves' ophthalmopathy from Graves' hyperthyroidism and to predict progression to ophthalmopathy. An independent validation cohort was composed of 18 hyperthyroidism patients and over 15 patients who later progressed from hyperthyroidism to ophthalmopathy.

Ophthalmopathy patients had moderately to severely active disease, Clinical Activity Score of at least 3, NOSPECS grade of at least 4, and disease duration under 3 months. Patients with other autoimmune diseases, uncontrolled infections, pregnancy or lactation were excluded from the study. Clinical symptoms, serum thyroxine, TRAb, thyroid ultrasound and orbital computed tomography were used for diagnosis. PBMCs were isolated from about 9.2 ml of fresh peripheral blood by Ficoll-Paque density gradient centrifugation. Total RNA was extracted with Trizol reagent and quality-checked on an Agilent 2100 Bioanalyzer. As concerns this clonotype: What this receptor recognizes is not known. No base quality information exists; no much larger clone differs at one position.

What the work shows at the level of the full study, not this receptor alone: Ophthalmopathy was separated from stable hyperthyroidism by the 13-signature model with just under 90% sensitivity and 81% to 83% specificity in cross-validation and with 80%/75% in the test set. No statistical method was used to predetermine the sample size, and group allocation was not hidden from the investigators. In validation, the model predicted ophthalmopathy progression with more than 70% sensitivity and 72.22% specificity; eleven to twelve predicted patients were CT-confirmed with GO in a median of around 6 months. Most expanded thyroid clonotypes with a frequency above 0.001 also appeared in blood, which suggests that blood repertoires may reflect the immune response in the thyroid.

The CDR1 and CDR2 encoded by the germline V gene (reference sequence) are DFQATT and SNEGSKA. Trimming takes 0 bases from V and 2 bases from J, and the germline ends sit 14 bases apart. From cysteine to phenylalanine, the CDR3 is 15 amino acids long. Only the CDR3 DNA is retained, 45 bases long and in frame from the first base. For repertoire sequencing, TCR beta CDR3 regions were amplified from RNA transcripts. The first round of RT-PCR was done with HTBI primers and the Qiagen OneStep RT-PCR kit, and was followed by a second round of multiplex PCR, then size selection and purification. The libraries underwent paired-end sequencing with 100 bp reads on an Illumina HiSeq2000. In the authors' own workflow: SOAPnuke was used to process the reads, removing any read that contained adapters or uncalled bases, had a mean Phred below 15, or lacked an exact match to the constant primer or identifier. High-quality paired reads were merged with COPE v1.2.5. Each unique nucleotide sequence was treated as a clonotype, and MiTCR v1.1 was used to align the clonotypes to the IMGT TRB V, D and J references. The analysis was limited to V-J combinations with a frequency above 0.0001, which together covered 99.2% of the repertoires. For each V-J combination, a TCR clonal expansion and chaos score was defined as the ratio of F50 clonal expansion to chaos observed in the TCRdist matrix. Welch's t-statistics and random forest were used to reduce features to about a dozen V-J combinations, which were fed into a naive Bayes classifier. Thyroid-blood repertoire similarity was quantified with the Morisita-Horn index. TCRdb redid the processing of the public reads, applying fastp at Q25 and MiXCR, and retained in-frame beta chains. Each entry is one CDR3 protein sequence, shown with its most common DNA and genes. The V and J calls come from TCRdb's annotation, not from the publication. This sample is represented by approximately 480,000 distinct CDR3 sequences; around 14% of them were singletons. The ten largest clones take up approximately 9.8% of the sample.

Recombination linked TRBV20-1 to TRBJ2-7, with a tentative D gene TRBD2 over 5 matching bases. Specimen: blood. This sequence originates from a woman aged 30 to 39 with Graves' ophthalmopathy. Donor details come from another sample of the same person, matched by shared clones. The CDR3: CSARDMQRGTYEQYF. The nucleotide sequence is TGCAGTGCTAGAGATATGCAGAGAGGGACCTACGAGCAGTACTTC.